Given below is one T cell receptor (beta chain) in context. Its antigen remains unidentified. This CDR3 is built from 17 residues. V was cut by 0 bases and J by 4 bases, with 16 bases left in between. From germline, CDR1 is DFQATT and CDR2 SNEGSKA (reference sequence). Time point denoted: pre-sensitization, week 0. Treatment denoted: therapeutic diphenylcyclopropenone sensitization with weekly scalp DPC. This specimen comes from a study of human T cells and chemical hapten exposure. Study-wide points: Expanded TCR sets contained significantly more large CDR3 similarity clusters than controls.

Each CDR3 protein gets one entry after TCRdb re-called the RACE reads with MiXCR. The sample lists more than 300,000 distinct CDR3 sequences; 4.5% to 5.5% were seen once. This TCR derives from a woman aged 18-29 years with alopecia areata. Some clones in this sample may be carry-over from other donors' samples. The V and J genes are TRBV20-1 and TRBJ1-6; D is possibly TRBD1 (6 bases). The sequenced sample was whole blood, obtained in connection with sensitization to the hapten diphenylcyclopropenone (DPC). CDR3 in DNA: TGCAGTGCTAGAGATAGTCCGGGGGCTATTTATAATTCACCCCTCCACTTT. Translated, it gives CSARDSPGAIYNSPLHF.